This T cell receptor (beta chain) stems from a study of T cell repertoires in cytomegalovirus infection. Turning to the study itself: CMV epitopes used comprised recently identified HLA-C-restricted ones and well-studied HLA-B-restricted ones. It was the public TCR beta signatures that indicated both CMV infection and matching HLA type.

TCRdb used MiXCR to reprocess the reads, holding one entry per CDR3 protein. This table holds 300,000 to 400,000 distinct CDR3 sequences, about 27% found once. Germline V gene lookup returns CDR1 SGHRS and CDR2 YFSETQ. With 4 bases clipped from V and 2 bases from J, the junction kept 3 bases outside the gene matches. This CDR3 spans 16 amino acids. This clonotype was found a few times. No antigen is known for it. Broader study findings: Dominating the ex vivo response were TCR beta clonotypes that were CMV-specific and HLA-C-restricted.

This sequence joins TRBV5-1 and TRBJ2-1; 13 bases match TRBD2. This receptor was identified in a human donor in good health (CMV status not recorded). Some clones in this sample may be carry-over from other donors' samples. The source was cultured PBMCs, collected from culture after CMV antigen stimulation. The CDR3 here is CASSTGLAGTYNEQFF. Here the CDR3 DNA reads TGCGCCAGCAGCACGGGACTAGCGGGAACCTACAATGAGCAGTTCTTC.